Here is one T cell receptor beta chain with its context. Its matching antigen is unknown. After removal of 2 bases from V and 6 bases from J, the junction contained 6 bases not matched to a gene. This CDR3 comprises 15 residues. Per germline, CDR1 ENHRY and CDR2 SYGVKD. The data stem from a study of molecular identifiers for immune sequencing clone quantification. Study information: Four of five splits of RNA from about 19,000 or 110,000 naive CD8 cells were sequenced in replicates.

Methods described previously, with TCR primers listed, were used for bulk TCR libraries. A single record per CDR3 protein comes from TCRdb applying MiXCR to the PCR reads. The sample yields around 460,000 distinct CDR3 sequences, about a fifth seen once. Whole-study results and caveats: Clones that exceeded 20 RNA copies held over 97% of effector molecules, yet under 1% in naive cells.

A CD8+CD4-CCR7+CD45RA+ gate was used to sort naive CD8 T cells. This receptor was taken from a human donor in good health. Some libraries in this study had Jurkat cell RNA spiked in. The sequencing sample was made of naive CD8+ T cells from blood, with Jurkat cell RNA spiked in. As to subset: FACS-sorted CD8+CD4-CCR7+CD45RA+ naive T cells. The rearrangement links TRBV10-3 to TRBJ2-7, with 11 bases matching TRBD1. CDR3 coding DNA: TGTGCCATCAGTGAGGTACGGACAGGGGGCCTCGAGCAGTACTTC. Protein product: CAISEVRTGGLEQYF.